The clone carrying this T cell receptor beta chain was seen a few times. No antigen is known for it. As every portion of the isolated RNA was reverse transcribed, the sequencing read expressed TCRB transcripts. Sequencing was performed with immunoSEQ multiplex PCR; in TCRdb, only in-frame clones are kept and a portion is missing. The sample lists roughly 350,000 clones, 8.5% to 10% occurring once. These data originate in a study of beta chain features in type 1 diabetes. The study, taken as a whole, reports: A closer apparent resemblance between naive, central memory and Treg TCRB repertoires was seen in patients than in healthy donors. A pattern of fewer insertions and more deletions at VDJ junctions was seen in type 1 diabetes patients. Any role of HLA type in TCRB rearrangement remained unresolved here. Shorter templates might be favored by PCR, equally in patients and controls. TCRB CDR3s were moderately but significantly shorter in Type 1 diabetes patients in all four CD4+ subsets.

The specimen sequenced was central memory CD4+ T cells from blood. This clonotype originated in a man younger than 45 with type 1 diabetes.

CDR3 sequence reads: CASSLVGPGDGYTF. The CDR3 coding sequence is TGTGCCAGCAGCTTGGTAGGCCCCGGGGATGGCTACACCTTC. The V gene is TRBV5-4, the J gene TRBJ1-2; no reliable D call. From germline, CDR1 is SGHNT and CDR2 YYREEE (reference sequence). Trimming stripped 0 bases from V and 6 bases from J, with 12 bases between. The CDR3 sequence is 14 residues long.